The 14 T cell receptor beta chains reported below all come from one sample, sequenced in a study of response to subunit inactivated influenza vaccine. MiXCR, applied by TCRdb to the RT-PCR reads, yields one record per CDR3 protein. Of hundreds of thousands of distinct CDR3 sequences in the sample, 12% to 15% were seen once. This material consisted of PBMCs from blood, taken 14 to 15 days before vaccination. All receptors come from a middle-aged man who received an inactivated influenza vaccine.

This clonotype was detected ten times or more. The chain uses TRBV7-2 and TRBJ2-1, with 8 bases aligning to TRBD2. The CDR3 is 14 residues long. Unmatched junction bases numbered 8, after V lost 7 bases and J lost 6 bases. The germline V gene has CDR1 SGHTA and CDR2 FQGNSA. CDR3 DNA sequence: TGTGCCAGCAACCCAGCGGGGGTGGTCAATGAGCAGTTCTTC. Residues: CASNPAGVVNEQFF.

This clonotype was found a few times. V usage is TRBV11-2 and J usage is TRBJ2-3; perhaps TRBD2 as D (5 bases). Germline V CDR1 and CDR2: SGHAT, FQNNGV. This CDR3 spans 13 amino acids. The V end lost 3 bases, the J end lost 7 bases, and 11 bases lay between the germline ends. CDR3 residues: CASSLQDFYTQYF. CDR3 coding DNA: TGTGCCAGCAGCTTGCAGGACTTTTATACGCAGTATTTT.

The CDR3 protein is CSARDNSGRWYEQYF. As DNA, the CDR3 is TGCAGTGCTAGAGATAATAGCGGACGTTGGTACGAGCAGTACTTC. The J gene is TRBJ2-7, the V gene TRBV20-1, with TRBD2 as a possible D gene (6 bases). The V gene's germline CDR1 is DFQATT and CDR2 SNEGSKA (reference sequence). CDR3 length equals 15 residues. V gave up 0 bases and J gave up 4 bases, with 16 bases separating them.

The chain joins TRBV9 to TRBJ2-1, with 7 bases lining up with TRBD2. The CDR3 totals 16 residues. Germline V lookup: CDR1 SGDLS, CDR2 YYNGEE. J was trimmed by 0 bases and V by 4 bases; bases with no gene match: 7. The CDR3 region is CASSPWSGTSYNEQFF. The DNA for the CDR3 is TGTGCCAGCAGCCCTTGGAGCGGGACCTCCTACAATGAGCAGTTCTTC.

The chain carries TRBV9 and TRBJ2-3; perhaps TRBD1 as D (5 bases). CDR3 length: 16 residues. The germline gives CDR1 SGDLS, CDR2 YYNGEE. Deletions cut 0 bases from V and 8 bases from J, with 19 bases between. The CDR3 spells CASSVAILGAGATQYF. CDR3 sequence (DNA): TGTGCCAGCAGCGTAGCTATCTTAGGGGCAGGCGCTACGCAGTATTTT.

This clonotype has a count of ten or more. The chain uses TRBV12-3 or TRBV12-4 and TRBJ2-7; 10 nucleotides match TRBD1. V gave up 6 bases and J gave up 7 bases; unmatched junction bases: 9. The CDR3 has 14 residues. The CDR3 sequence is CASSPRQGASEQYF. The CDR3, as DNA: TGTGCCAGCAGCCCCCGACAGGGGGCGAGTGAGCAGTACTTC.

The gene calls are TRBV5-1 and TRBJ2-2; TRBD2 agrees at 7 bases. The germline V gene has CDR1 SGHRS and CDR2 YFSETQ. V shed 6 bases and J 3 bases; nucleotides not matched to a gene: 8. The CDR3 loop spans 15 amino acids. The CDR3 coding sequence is TGCGCCAGCACCAACCGGGAGGATTACACCGGGGAGCTGTTTTTT. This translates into CASTNREDYTGELFF.

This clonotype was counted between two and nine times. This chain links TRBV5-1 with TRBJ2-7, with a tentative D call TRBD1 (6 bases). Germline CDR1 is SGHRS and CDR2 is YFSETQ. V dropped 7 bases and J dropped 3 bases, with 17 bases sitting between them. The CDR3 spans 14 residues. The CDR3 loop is CASALRTVNYEQYF. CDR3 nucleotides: TGCGCCAGCGCCCTACGGACAGTTAACTACGAGCAGTACTTC.

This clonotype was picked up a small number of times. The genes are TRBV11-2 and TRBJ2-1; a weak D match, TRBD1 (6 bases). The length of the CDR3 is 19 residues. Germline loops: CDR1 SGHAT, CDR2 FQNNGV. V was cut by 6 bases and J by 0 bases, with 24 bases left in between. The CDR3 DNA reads TGTGCCAGCAGGAGGGGACACAATTCCGGGGCTAGCTCCTACAATGAGCAGTTCTTC. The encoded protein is CASRRGHNSGASSYNEQFF.

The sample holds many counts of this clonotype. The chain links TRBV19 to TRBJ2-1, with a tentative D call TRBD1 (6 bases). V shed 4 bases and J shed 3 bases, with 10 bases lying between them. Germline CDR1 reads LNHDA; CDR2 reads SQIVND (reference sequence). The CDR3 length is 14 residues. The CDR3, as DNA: TGTGCCAGTAGTAGGCAGGGGAACTACAATGAGCAGTTCTTC. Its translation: CASSRQGNYNEQFF.

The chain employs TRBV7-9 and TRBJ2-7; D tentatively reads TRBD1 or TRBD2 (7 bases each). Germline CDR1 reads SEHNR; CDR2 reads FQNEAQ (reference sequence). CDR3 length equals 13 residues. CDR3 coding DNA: TGTGCTTCAGGGGGGGGACGAGTCTACGAGCAGTACTTC. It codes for CASGGGRVYEQYF.

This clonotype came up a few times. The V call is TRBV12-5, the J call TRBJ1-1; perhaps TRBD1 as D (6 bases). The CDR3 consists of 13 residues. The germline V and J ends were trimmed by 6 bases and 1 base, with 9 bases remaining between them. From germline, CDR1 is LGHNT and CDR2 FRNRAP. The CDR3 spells CASGLGGNTEAFF. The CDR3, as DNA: TGTGCTAGTGGGTTAGGGGGGAACACTGAAGCTTTCTTT.

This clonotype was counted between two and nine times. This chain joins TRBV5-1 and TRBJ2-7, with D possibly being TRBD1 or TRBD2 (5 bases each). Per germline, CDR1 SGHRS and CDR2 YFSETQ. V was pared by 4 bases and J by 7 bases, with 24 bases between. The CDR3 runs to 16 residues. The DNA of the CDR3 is TGCGCCAGCAGCAAGACTACCGGGACGGGACCTTGGGAGCAGTACTTC. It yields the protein CASSKTTGTGPWEQYF.

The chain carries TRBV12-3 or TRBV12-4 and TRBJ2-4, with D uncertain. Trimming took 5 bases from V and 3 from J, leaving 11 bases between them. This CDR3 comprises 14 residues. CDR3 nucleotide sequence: TGTGCCAGCAGTAACAGAGCAGACAAAAACATTCAGTACTTC. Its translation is CASSNRADKNIQYF.